The next 31 T cell receptor beta chains were all read from a single sample in a study of PD-1 blockade in classical Hodgkin lymphoma. TCRdb's copy holds only in-frame clones and misses some; the assay was immunoSEQ multiplex PCR. The table lists around 60,000 clones, around nine tenths of them singletons, with roughly 8.8% in the top ten. Time point given: cycle 4 day 1 (C4D1), after around six weeks of nivolumab. All trial patients relapsed after autologous stem cell transplantation. Sequenced material: peripheral blood mononuclear cells (PBMCs), taken before the fourth cycle of nivolumab. These receptors all stem from a human donor with classical Hodgkin lymphoma.

The V call is TRBV5-1, the J call TRBJ2-2, with 9 bases lining up with TRBD1. J lost 3 bases, V lost 2 bases, and 2 bases had no gene match. In germline, CDR1 is SGHRS, CDR2 YFSETQ. This CDR3 contains 15 residues. The CDR3 sequence: CASSLQGADTGELFF. As DNA, the CDR3 is TGCGCCAGCAGCTTACAGGGGGCCGACACCGGGGAGCTGTTTTTT.

By share, this clone ranks as medium-sized. The rearrangement links TRBV7-3 to TRBJ1-2, with D hard to call. Germline V gene sequence: CDR1 SGHTA, CDR2 FQGTGA. The CDR3 loop spans 13 amino acids. V shed 5 bases and J shed 6 bases, with 13 bases lying between them. CDR3 coding DNA: TGTGCCAGCAGCCGGTATGGTACGGATGGCTACACCTTC. Its protein product is CASSRYGTDGYTF.

The V call is TRBV28, the J call TRBJ1-3; TRBD1 matches at 9 bases. There are 17 residues in the CDR3. Germline CDR1 is MDHEN and CDR2 is SYDVKM. The J segment lost 5 bases and the V segment lost 4 bases, leaving 12 bases of the junction unmatched. CDR3 residues: CASSSPGGGQGRNTIYF. CDR3 nucleotides: TGTGCCAGCAGTTCCCCTGGTGGGGGACAGGGCAGAAACACCATATATTTT.

The chain links TRBV5-6 to TRBJ2-7, with D perhaps TRBD1 (6 bases). CDR3 size: 16 residues. Germline assignment: CDR1 SGHDT and CDR2 YYEEEE. V was pared by 0 bases and J by 2 bases, with 15 bases between. CDR3 DNA sequence: TGTGCCAGCAGCTTGGCCCCTGACAGGAGCACCTACGAGCAGTACTTC. It is translated as CASSLAPDRSTYEQYF.

This clone has just one count. The V and J genes are TRBV7-9 and TRBJ2-7; weak D call: TRBD1 (6 bases). Per germline, CDR1 SEHNR and CDR2 FQNEAQ (reference sequence). The CDR3 runs 13 residues. Trimming left V 5 bases short and J 6 bases short, with 14 bases between. As DNA, the CDR3 is TGTGCCAGCAGCCGATCAGGGGCGCCCGAGCAGTACTTC. It codes for CASSRSGAPEQYF.

This chain joins TRBV5-1 and TRBJ2-7; D is unresolved. Germline V gene data show CDR1 as SGHRS and CDR2 as YFSETQ. Trimming shortened V by 6 bases and J by 6 bases, and 16 bases separated the two germline ends. The CDR3 loop spans 13 amino acids. CDR3 region: CASTLREGGEQYF. In nucleotides, the CDR3 is TGCGCCAGCACTTTGAGAGAAGGTGGCGAGCAGTACTTC.

The chain couples TRBV27 to TRBJ2-2; 10 positions match TRBD2. This CDR3 has 15 residues. With 1 base clipped from V and 10 bases from J, the junction kept 6 bases outside the gene matches. Germline assignment: CDR1 MNHEY and CDR2 SMNVEV (reference sequence). The CDR3 reads CASSLLASGGVELFF. CDR3 in DNA: TGTGCCAGCAGTTTATTGGCTAGCGGGGGTGTGGAGCTGTTTTTT.

The chain combines TRBV5-1 with TRBJ2-5; D possibly corresponds to TRBD1 (6 bases). CDR3 length: 16 residues. Looked up from germline, CDR1 is SGHRS and CDR2 is YFSETQ. V was pared by 0 bases and J by 1 base, with 13 bases between. The CDR3 DNA follows: TGCGCCAGCAGCTTGGTTGGTGTGGGGGCCCAAGAGACCCAGTACTTC. This codes for CASSLVGVGAQETQYF.

The chain joins TRBV20-1 to TRBJ2-1; D remains unclear. Germline lookup yields CDR1 DFQATT and CDR2 SNEGSKA (reference sequence). This CDR3 contains 11 residues. Trimming pared 1 base from V and 10 bases from J, leaving 8 bases between. The CDR3 loop reads CSARVLTEQFF. The DNA of the CDR3 is TGCAGTGCTAGAGTGTTGACCGAGCAGTTCTTC.

This clone was observed a handful of times. This chain uses TRBV5-1 with TRBJ1-1; D is unresolved. The V and J ends lost 5 bases and 1 base respectively, with 9 bases between them. Looked up from germline, CDR1 is SGHRS and CDR2 is YFSETQ. The CDR3 extends over 13 amino acids. The DNA for the CDR3 is TGCGCCAGCAGACTGACCCCGAACACTGAAGCTTTCTTT. The encoded protein is CASRLTPNTEAFF.

The chain is built from TRBV5-1 and TRBJ1-3; 9 bases are a match to TRBD1. This CDR3 region has 15 residues. After removal of 4 bases from V and 4 bases from J, the junction contained 6 bases not matched to a gene. The germline gives CDR1 SGHRS, CDR2 YFSETQ. This chain's CDR3 is CASSTGTGLGNTIYF. The CDR3, as DNA: TGCGCCAGCAGCACCGGGACAGGGCTCGGAAACACCATATATTTT.

This clone was recorded only once. The rearrangement links TRBV9 to TRBJ2-1, with no clear D. This CDR3 has 14 amino acids. V lost 0 bases, J lost 4 bases, and 8 bases lay in between. Germline V gives CDR1 SGDLS, CDR2 YYNGEE. Here the CDR3 DNA reads TGTGCCAGCAGCGTAGAGCAGGAATACAATGAGCAGTTCTTC. Translation gives CASSVEQEYNEQFF.

The chain links TRBV6-5 to TRBJ1-1; D unresolved. The germline V gene has CDR1 MNHEY and CDR2 SVGAGI. This CDR3 has 15 residues. Trimming took off 6 bases at V and 5 bases at J, with 19 bases between the two ends. The CDR3 loop is CASSPSSLGRTEAFF. CDR3 nucleotide sequence: TGTGCCAGCAGCCCCTCCTCGTTGGGTAGGACTGAAGCTTTCTTT.

This clone was observed a single time. V gene TRBV2 combines with J gene TRBJ1-4; D uncertain. Trimming cost V 3 bases and J 11 bases, with 10 bases left between them. Germline V gives CDR1 SNHLY, CDR2 FYNNEI. This CDR3 has 12 residues. The CDR3 loop is CASSDLGEKLFF. CDR3 DNA: TGTGCCAGCAGTGATTTGGGCGAGAAACTGTTTTTT. Using reference TRBV2 and TRBJ1-4 for the parts outside the CDR3, the full variable domain is EPEVTQTPSHQVTQMGQEVILRCVPISNHLYFYWYRQILGQKVEFLVSFYNNEISEKSEIFDDQFSVERPDGSNFTLKIRSTKLEDSAMYFCASSDLGEKLFFGSGTQLSVL.

There are a few counts of this clone. Here the CDR3 reads CASKTGGSGNTIYF. In nucleotides, the CDR3 is TGCGCCAGCAAAACAGGGGGCTCTGGAAACACCATATATTTT. The V call is TRBV10-2, the J call TRBJ1-3, with 8 bases identical to TRBD1. The CDR3 extends over 14 amino acids. The germline V gene has CDR1 WSHSY and CDR2 SAAADI. V lost 7 bases, J lost 0 bases, and 2 bases stayed unmatched.

The chain has TRBV10-2 and TRBJ2-7; D is perhaps TRBD1 (6 bases). Trimming pared 3 bases from V and 3 bases from J, leaving 12 bases between. This CDR3 is built from 14 residues. Germline V lookup: CDR1 WSHSY, CDR2 SAAADI. CDR3 amino acids: CASSDTRGNYEQYF. CDR3 nucleotides: TGCGCCAGCAGTGACACTAGGGGGAACTACGAGCAGTACTTC.

The CDR3: CASSSGTVNSPLHF. DNA of the CDR3: TGCGCCAGCAGCTCCGGGACAGTTAATTCACCCCTCCACTTT. The chain carries TRBV5-1 and TRBJ1-6, with 7 nucleotides matching TRBD1. V shed 3 bases, J shed 6 bases, and the junction held 3 bases outside the gene matches. Per the germline V gene, CDR1 is SGHRS and CDR2 is YFSETQ. CDR3 length: 14 amino acids.

The rearrangement uses TRBV5-1 and TRBJ2-3; D is perhaps TRBD2 (6 bases). This CDR3 is built from 17 residues. V lost 1 base to trimming and J lost 4 bases, with 19 bases between them. Germline values: CDR1 SGHRS, CDR2 YFSETQ. The CDR3 DNA is TGCGCCAGCAGCTTGACCCCCCCTCCGACTAGTCCAGATACGCAGTATTTT. Residues: CASSLTPPPTSPDTQYF.

The V and J genes are TRBV6-6 and TRBJ2-5, with a weak D call TRBD2 (6 bases). V was pared by 3 bases and J by 2 bases, with 10 bases between. CDR3 length: 14 amino acids. Looked up from germline, CDR1 is MNHNY and CDR2 is SVGAGI (reference sequence). CDR3 sequence (DNA): TGTGCCAGCAGTTATGCGGGACCTCAAGAGACCCAGTACTTC. This gives the protein CASSYAGPQETQYF.

The chain has TRBV5-1 and TRBJ2-7; 16 nucleotides agree with TRBD2. J was trimmed by 6 bases and V by 4 bases; bases with no gene match: 7. Germline V gene sequence: CDR1 SGHRS, CDR2 YFSETQ. The CDR3 extends over 16 amino acids. This CDR3 reads CASSPGTSGGASEQYF. Written as DNA, the CDR3 is TGCGCCAGCAGCCCCGGGACTAGCGGGGGGGCCTCCGAGCAGTACTTC.

The CDR3 DNA reads TGCGCCAGCGGGGTTAGCGGGGTTTCTGGAGAGACCCAGTACTTC. It specifies CASGVSGVSGETQYF. This chain links TRBV5-1 with TRBJ2-5; 8 nucleotides align to TRBD2. Per germline, CDR1 SGHRS and CDR2 YFSETQ. Trimming at V came to 7 bases and at J to 4 bases, leaving 12 bases not matched to a gene. This CDR3 region has 15 residues.

The genes are TRBV2 and TRBJ1-6, with unresolved D. V lost 1 base and J 16 bases, leaving 8 bases between the germline ends. Germline CDR1 is SNHLY and CDR2 is FYNNEI. The CDR3 has 11 residues. The CDR3 bases are TGTGCCAGCAGTGAAGACCGGGCGCTCCACTTT. The encoded protein is CASSEDRALHF.

The chain is built from TRBV5-1 and TRBJ2-1; tentatively, D is TRBD2 (6 bases). Trimming took off 0 bases at V and 8 bases at J, with 15 bases between the two ends. Germline CDR1 SGHRS, CDR2 YFSETQ. The CDR3 totals 15 residues. Here the CDR3 DNA reads TGCGCCAGCAGCTTGGTCGGGGGAATGGGTGATGAGCAGTTCTTC. It codes for CASSLVGGMGDEQFF. Together with reference TRBV5-1 and TRBJ2-1, the CDR3 gives the full variable domain: KAGVTQTPRYLIKTRGQQVTLSCSPISGHRSVSWYQQTPGQGLQFLFEYFSETQRNKGNFPGRFSGRQFSNSRSEMNVSTLELGDSALYLCASSLVGGMGDEQFFGPGTRLTVL.

The gene calls are TRBV7-9 and TRBJ2-7, with 7 bases fitting TRBD1. The CDR3 sequence is 14 residues long. J lost 4 bases, V lost 3 bases, and 6 bases had no gene match. Germline lookup yields CDR1 SEHNR and CDR2 FQNEAQ (reference sequence). CDR3 region: CASSFWDRDYEQYF. For the CDR3, the DNA is TGTGCCAGCAGCTTCTGGGACAGAGATTACGAGCAGTACTTC. The full variable domain, rest sourced from reference TRBV7-9 and TRBJ2-7, is DTGVSQNPRHKITKRGQNVTFRCDPISEHNRLYWYRQTLGQGPEFLTYFQNEAQLEKSRLLSDRFSAERPKGSFSTLEIQRTEQGDSAMYLCASSFWDRDYEQYFGPGTRLTVT.

The rearrangement uses TRBV15 and TRBJ2-2; weak D call: TRBD1 (6 bases). The V end lost 4 bases, the J end lost 4 bases, and 13 bases lay between the germline ends. Germline CDR1 and CDR2: LNHNV and YYDKDF (reference sequence). The CDR3 runs 15 residues. The CDR3 sequence is CATSKDRVSTGELFF. The CDR3 nucleotides read TGTGCCACCAGCAAGGACAGAGTAAGCACCGGGGAGCTGTTTTTT.

V is TRBV28 and J is TRBJ1-4, with D uncertain. The CDR3 runs 14 residues. V was cut by 2 bases and J by 8 bases, with 12 bases left in between. Germline assignment: CDR1 MDHEN and CDR2 SYDVKM. As DNA, the CDR3 is TGTGCCAGCAGTTTAAGGGCAGTTCGGGAAAAACTGTTTTTT. Protein: CASSLRAVREKLFF.

The chain employs TRBV4-1 and TRBJ1-6; 9 nucleotides align to TRBD1. V was clipped by 6 bases and J by 7 bases; unmatched bases: 10. Per germline, CDR1 MGHRA and CDR2 YSYEKL. The CDR3 runs 16 residues. CDR3 sequence: CASRPPYRGPNSPLHF. CDR3 DNA: TGCGCCAGCAGACCACCCTACAGGGGGCCAAATTCACCCCTCCACTTT.

V usage is TRBV5-4 and J usage is TRBJ1-4; 8 bases are shared with TRBD1. Germline V gives CDR1 SGHNT, CDR2 YYREEE (reference sequence). CDR3 length: 14 amino acids. V lost 3 bases, J lost 7 bases, and 5 bases stayed unmatched. CDR3: CASSSDRVGEKLFF. CDR3 nucleotide sequence: TGTGCCAGCAGCTCGGACAGGGTTGGTGAAAAACTGTTTTTT.

The chain employs TRBV7-9 and TRBJ1-5; D possibly corresponds to TRBD1 (5 bases). V shed 7 bases and J shed 3 bases, with 25 bases lying between them. The V gene's germline CDR1 is SEHNR and CDR2 FQNEAQ (reference sequence). The CDR3 has 18 residues. CDR3 residues: CASTPTRDLWAFNQPQHF. The DNA of the CDR3 is TGTGCCAGCACCCCCACCCGGGACTTGTGGGCCTTCAATCAGCCCCAGCATTTT. Full variable domain (rest looked up from reference TRBV7-9 and TRBJ1-5): DTGVSQNPRHKITKRGQNVTFRCDPISEHNRLYWYRQTLGQGPEFLTYFQNEAQLEKSRLLSDRFSAERPKGSFSTLEIQRTEQGDSAMYLCASTPTRDLWAFNQPQHFGDGTRLSIL.

The chain is built from TRBV5-1 and TRBJ2-5; 9 bases line up with TRBD1. This CDR3 has 14 residues. Trimming took 5 bases from V and 1 from J; bases not matched to a gene: 3. Germline V CDR1 and CDR2: SGHRS, YFSETQ. CDR3 protein: CASSMTGGQETQYF. For the CDR3, the DNA is TGCGCCAGCAGTATGACAGGGGGCCAAGAGACCCAGTACTTC.

The chain carries TRBV6-1 and TRBJ1-2; D is undetermined. The CDR3 runs to 14 residues. Germline V gives CDR1 MNHNS, CDR2 SASEGT. Trimming removed 4 bases at V and 6 bases at J, with 15 bases between. CDR3 in DNA: TGTGCCAGCAGTGTAGGAGGTTCCGTGGATGGCTACACCTTC. It specifies CASSVGGSVDGYTF.